This T cell receptor beta chain derives from a study of low-dose radiotherapy and immunotherapy resistance in tumors. The wider study: Cohort 2 was treated with 1 Gy per fraction every two weeks, amounting to 13 Gy across 26 weeks. Patients took aspirin 300 mg by mouth once daily. This continued for four cycles, starting on cycle 1 day 1.

This clonotype was seen at least ten times. Priming of first-strand cDNA relied on TRAV- and TRBV-specific primers (covering alpha and beta chains). A constant-region primer paired with the V-primer adapter amplified TCRs over about 19 PCR cycles. In vitro transcription was used to amplify the isolated mRNA. Via MiXCR, TCRdb re-called the reads, giving one row per CDR3 protein. The data contain tens of thousands of distinct CDR3 sequences, around 17% of them singletons. The CDR3 is made up of 14 amino acids. Germline V CDR1 and CDR2: DFQATT, SNEGSKA (reference sequence). Trimming took 5 bases from V and 5 from J; bases not matched to a gene: 7. The time point was: before trial treatment. Nivolumab, ipilimumab, aspirin, low-dose cyclophosphamide and low-dose radiotherapy were given to donors.

The chain employs TRBV20-1 and TRBJ2-3; 10 nucleotides line up with TRBD2. The sequence came from a male donor with prostate cancer. Sequences were derived from PBMCs, sampled before treatment. CDR3 DNA sequence: TGCAGTGCTTTCGAGCGGGGGGGGCGAGATACGCAGTATTTT. This translates into CSAFERGGRDTQYF.